A single T cell receptor (beta chain) is shown here with its context. Its antigen remains unidentified. These data originate in a study of metastatic and nonmetastatic thyroid tumors. Regarding the study as a whole: Malignant thyroid tumors reportedly exceeded benign nodules significantly in TCR beta diversity, with the difference appearing in blood and tumor.

TCRdb re-called the PCR reads through MiXCR. The sample lists approximately 7,000 clones, 30% to 35% occurring once. Among the patients, none had received any treatment before thyroid surgery. This CDR3 has 15 residues. Germline CDR1 and CDR2: DFQATT and SNEGSKA (reference sequence). J was trimmed by 3 bases and V by 0 bases; bases with no gene match: 3. Sample: tumor tissue. The TCR comes from a female donor with papillary thyroid cancer or a benign thyroid nodule (not recorded which). Some clones in this sample may be carry-over from other donors' samples. This chain uses TRBV20-1 with TRBJ2-2; 8 positions agree with TRBD1. The CDR3 coding sequence is TGCAGTGCTAGAGACAGGGGGCAATACACCGGGGAGCTGTTTTTT. It is translated as CSARDRGQYTGELFF.